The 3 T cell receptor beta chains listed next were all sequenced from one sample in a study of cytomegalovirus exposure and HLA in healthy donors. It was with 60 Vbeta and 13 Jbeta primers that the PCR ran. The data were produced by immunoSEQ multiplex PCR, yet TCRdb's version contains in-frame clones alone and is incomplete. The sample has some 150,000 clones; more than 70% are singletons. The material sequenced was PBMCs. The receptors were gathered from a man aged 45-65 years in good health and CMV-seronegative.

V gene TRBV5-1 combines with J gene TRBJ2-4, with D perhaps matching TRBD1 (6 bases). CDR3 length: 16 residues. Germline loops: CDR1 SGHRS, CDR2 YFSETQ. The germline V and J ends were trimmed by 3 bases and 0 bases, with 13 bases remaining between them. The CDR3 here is CASSSGQILAKNIQYF. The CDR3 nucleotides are TGCGCCAGCAGCTCAGGACAGATACTAGCCAAAAACATTCAGTACTTC.

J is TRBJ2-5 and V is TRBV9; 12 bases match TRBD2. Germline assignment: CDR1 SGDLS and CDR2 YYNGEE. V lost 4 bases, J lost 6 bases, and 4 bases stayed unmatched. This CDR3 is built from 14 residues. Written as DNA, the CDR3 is TGTGCCAGCAGCCTAGCGGGGGGGGGCAAGACCCAGTACTTC. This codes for CASSLAGGGKTQYF.

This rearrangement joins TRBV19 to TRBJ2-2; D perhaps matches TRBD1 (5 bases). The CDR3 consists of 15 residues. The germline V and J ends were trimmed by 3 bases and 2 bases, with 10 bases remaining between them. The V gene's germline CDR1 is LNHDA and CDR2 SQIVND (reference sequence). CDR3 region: CASSMTVTNTGELFF. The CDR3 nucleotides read TGTGCCAGTAGTATGACAGTTACTAACACCGGGGAGCTGTTTTTT.